The 20 T cell receptor beta chains presented below share a single source sample, sequenced in a study of blood T cells in healthy people across ages. Together with a sample-barcoded 5' primer, a J-beta primer mix was included in a second PCR lasting roughly 7 to 11 cycles. MiXCR, run by TCRdb on the 5' RACE reads, gives a single entry per CDR3 protein. The table lists 1.5 million to 1.9 million distinct CDR3 sequences, 35% to 45% of them singletons. The sample was blood. These receptors all stem from a woman aged 18-29 years in good health.

The chain joins TRBV7-2 to TRBJ1-5, with D unclear. The CDR3 contains 13 residues. CDR1 and CDR2 (germline): SGHTA, FQGNSA. V was pared by 0 bases and J by 7 bases, with 7 bases between. CDR3 nucleotides: TGTACCAGCAGCTTAGCAGTGGGCCAGCCCCAGCATTTT. Translated: CTSSLAVGQPQHF.

This clonotype turned up a few times. The rearrangement uses TRBV4-1 and TRBJ2-7, with D unresolved. Trimming shortened V by 0 bases and J by 4 bases, and 10 bases separated the two germline ends. The germline V gene has CDR1 MGHRA and CDR2 YSYEKL. This CDR3 has 14 amino acids. The CDR3, as DNA: TGCGCCAGCAGCCAAGATTTCGTCAGTTACGAGCAGTACTTC. Amino acid sequence: CASSQDFVSYEQYF.

This clonotype was recorded only once. The chain is built from TRBV2 and TRBJ2-7; D unclear. CDR1 SNHLY and CDR2 FYNNEI come from the germline V gene. This CDR3 contains 14 residues. Deletions cut 3 bases from V and 1 base from J, with 10 bases between. CDR3 coding DNA: TGTGCCAGCAGTGATACCGAGGTATCCTACGAGCAGTACTTC. Translating gives CASSDTEVSYEQYF.

This chain joins TRBV20-1 and TRBJ2-1, with TRBD2 matching over 7 bases. Per the germline V gene, CDR1 is DFQATT and CDR2 is SNEGSKA (reference sequence). The J segment lost 6 bases and the V segment lost 5 bases, leaving 7 bases of the junction unmatched. The CDR3 loop spans 13 amino acids. The CDR3 loop is CSAAPGLPNEQFF. CDR3 DNA sequence: TGCAGTGCTGCCCCGGGACTACCCAATGAGCAGTTCTTC.

For this clonotype: A read error may produce the germline difference seen at one junction end. The chain joins TRBV27 to TRBJ2-1; 9 nucleotides agree with TRBD1. The CDR3 is made up of 16 amino acids. Per germline, CDR1 MNHEY and CDR2 SMNVEV (reference sequence). CDR3 sequence reads: CTSSYPSGTGNREQFF. CDR3 DNA: TGTACCAGCAGTTATCCTTCCGGGACAGGGAATCGTGAGCAGTTCTTC.

V and J are TRBV20-1 and TRBJ2-7; the match to TRBD1 covers 10 bases. V was pared by 0 bases and J by 3 bases, with 5 bases of the junction left unmatched. Per the germline V gene, CDR1 is DFQATT and CDR2 is SNEGSKA (reference sequence). The CDR3 sequence is 15 residues long. The CDR3 bases are TGCAGTGCTAGAGATCAGACAGGGGGCAACTACGAGCAGTACTTC. Translated: CSARDQTGGNYEQYF.

This clonotype was counted between two and nine times. This chain links TRBV20-1 with TRBJ1-2; TRBD1 is a possible D gene (5 bases). Trimming took off 3 bases at V and 7 bases at J, with 18 bases between the two ends. The CDR3 consists of 14 residues. CDR1 and CDR2 from the germline V gene are DFQATT and SNEGSKA (reference sequence). Written as DNA, the CDR3 is TGCAGTGCTAGCCCCGGGGCCCTCTCAAGTGGCTACACCTTC. This codes for CSASPGALSSGYTF.

As regards this clonotype: This may be a read error: a much more frequent sequence differs by one nucleotide. The chain combines TRBV6-2 or TRBV6-3 with TRBJ1-1; D is unclear. The CDR3 loop spans 15 amino acids. CDR1 MNHEY and CDR2 SVGEGT come from the germline V gene. Trimming pared 5 bases from V and 5 bases from J, leaving 18 bases between. CDR3 nucleotide sequence: TGTGCCAGCAGTGGGGAAGCGGACGGCTATACTGAAGCTTTCTTT. This gives the protein CASSGEADGYTEAFF.

This clonotype was recorded a few times. This chain connects TRBV20-1 to TRBJ2-6, with D unresolved. The CDR3 has 14 amino acids. Germline CDR1 reads DFQATT; CDR2 reads SNEGSKA (reference sequence). Trimming stripped 0 bases from V and 3 bases from J, with 6 bases between. The CDR3 is CSARDLGGANVLTF. CDR3 DNA sequence: TGCAGTGCTAGAGATTTGGGTGGGGCCAACGTCCTGACTTTC.

This clonotype has just a few counts. The CDR3 nucleotides read TGTGCCAGCAGCCTACTAGCGGTCGGGGGGAATGAGCAGTTCTTC. Protein: CASSLLAVGGNEQFF. The chain couples TRBV6-2 or TRBV6-3 to TRBJ2-1, with 8 bases lining up with TRBD2. V lost 6 bases to trimming and J lost 7 bases; unmatched junction nucleotides: 11. The CDR3 length is 15 residues. Germline V CDR1 and CDR2: MNHEY, SVGEGT.

This sequence joins TRBV5-1 and TRBJ1-1; D unresolved. Trimming took off 2 bases at V and 5 bases at J, with 19 bases between the two ends. This CDR3 is built from 16 residues. The germline V gene has CDR1 SGHRS and CDR2 YFSETQ. The CDR3 nucleotides are TGCGCCAGCAGCTTTTACCCGGCGGGGTATTCGACTGAAGCTTTCTTT. It translates to CASSFYPAGYSTEAFF. Full variable domain (rest looked up from reference TRBV5-1 and TRBJ1-1): KAGVTQTPRYLIKTRGQQVTLSCSPISGHRSVSWYQQTPGQGLQFLFEYFSETQRNKGNFPGRFSGRQFSNSRSEMNVSTLELGDSALYLCASSFYPAGYSTEAFFGQGTRLTVV.

On this clonotype itself: Germline is not matched at one junction end, which may reflect a read error. The J gene is TRBJ1-4, the V gene TRBV12-3 or TRBV12-4; a weak D match, TRBD1 (5 bases). The CDR3 runs 14 residues. In DNA, the CDR3 is TGTGCCGGCAGTTTGGAGGGACGTCATGAAAAACTGTTTTTT. Protein: CAGSLEGRHEKLFF.

In its sample, this clonotype was seen a few times. This chain uses TRBV19 with TRBJ2-3; no firm D call. Germline lookup yields CDR1 LNHDA and CDR2 SQIVND (reference sequence). This CDR3 is 13 amino acids long. Trimming pared 5 bases from V and 4 bases from J, leaving 10 bases between. The CDR3 nucleotides read TGTGCCAGTAGTGTCCCGGGCCCAGATACGCAGTATTTT. This sequence encodes CASSVPGPDTQYF.

A remark on this clonotype: One end of the junction is discordant with germline, which a read error may explain. V gene TRBV5-1 combines with J gene TRBJ2-1; D is possibly TRBD1 or TRBD2 (5 bases each). The CDR3 is 15 amino acids. The germline V gene encodes CDR1 SGHRS and CDR2 YFSETQ. In DNA form, the CDR3 reads TGCGCCAGCAGCCCGGAGGCAGGGACGTACAATGTGCAGTTCTTC. Its translation: CASSPEAGTYNVQFF.

A word on this clonotype: This may come from a read error, since a much larger clone is one base off. The chain employs TRBV12-3 or TRBV12-4 and TRBJ1-2; D is possibly TRBD1 (5 bases). The V end was cut by 5 bases, the J end by 1 base, with 11 bases between. This CDR3 comprises 14 residues. CDR3 nucleotides: TGTGCCAGCAGTGCCCTGGGGGTTAACTATGGCTACACCTTC. Translated, it gives CASSALGVNYGYTF.

This clonotype was detected only a few times. This chain joins TRBV9 and TRBJ1-3; maybe TRBD1 (6 bases). The CDR3 consists of 16 residues. The germline V gene encodes CDR1 SGDLS and CDR2 YYNGEE. V lost 0 bases, J lost 2 bases, and 12 bases lay in between. The CDR3 region is CASSVGGGRPGNTIYF. The CDR3, as DNA: TGTGCCAGCAGCGTAGGAGGGGGACGGCCTGGAAACACCATATATTTT.

DNA for the CDR3: TGTGCCAGCAGCTCAACAGTTGAGGACTATGGCTACACCTTC. This codes for CASSSTVEDYGYTF. The chain links TRBV7-9 to TRBJ1-2; no reliable D call. The CDR3 is 14 residues long. The ends were cut back, 4 bases at V and 3 bases at J, with 12 bases in the middle. Germline V gene lookup returns CDR1 SEHNR and CDR2 FQNEAQ (reference sequence).

The CDR3 DNA follows: TGCAGTGCTAGAGTCGGGACAGGTGCCTACGAGCAGTACTTC. It codes for CSARVGTGAYEQYF. The chain has TRBV20-1 and TRBJ2-7, with 8 bases lining up with TRBD1. Germline CDR1 DFQATT, CDR2 SNEGSKA (reference sequence). This CDR3 is built from 14 residues. With V trimmed by 1 base and J by 2 bases, 4 bases remained unmatched.

Concerning this clonotype itself: At one boundary the junction diverges from the germline segment, which might be a read error. The chain carries TRBV30 and TRBJ1-1, with a tentative D call TRBD1 (5 bases). The CDR3 totals 14 residues. Germline values: CDR1 GTSNPN, CDR2 SVGIG (reference sequence). The CDR3 spells CAWSVGLMNTEAFF. In DNA form, the CDR3 reads TGTGCCTGGAGTGTGGGGCTCATGAACACTGAGGCTTTCTTT.

The sample holds a few counts of this clonotype. This chain connects TRBV6-5 to TRBJ1-2; the D is unclear. Trimming stripped 7 bases from V and 8 bases from J, with 20 bases between. Germline CDR1 reads MNHEY; CDR2 reads SVGAGI. The CDR3 length is 14 residues. Written as DNA, the CDR3 is TGTGCCAGCACCCAATCGATGGGTTTTTTGGGCTACACCTTC. This translates into CASTQSMGFLGYTF.